Each of the 9 T cell receptor beta chains below was sequenced from the same sample in a study of T-cell reconstitution after alpha-beta-depleted transplantation in children. TCRbeta library preparation incorporated unique molecular identifiers. Each CDR3 protein gets one entry after TCRdb re-called the PCR reads with MiXCR. The sample comprises under 70,000 distinct CDR3 sequences, 11% of which are singletons, and approximately 13% rests with the top ten. Specimen: PBMCs, collected before TCRalphabeta/CD19-depleted stem cell transplant. Receptors were obtained from a boy aged 5-17 years with acute myeloid leukemia, due to receive a stem cell transplant.

The CDR3 here is CASSPGQPNTGELFF. The CDR3 coding sequence is TGTGCCAGCAGCCCGGGACAGCCGAACACCGGGGAGCTGTTTTTT. The chain joins TRBV11-3 to TRBJ2-2; 7 bases fit TRBD1. Germline-derived CDR1 and CDR2 are SGHNT and YENEEA. This CDR3 spans 15 amino acids. V lost 5 bases, J lost 0 bases, and 3 bases stayed unmatched.

The sample holds a few counts of this clonotype. The V gene is TRBV3-1, the J gene TRBJ2-2; no definite D call. This CDR3 comprises 13 residues. CDR1 LGHDT and CDR2 YNNKEL come from the germline V gene (reference sequence). V was trimmed by 3 bases and J by 7 bases, leaving 9 bases between them. CDR3 sequence (DNA): TGTGCCAGCAGCCAGGCGGTGGGCGGGGAGCTGTTTTTT. This encodes CASSQAVGGELFF.

V gene TRBV27 combines with J gene TRBJ2-5, with 7 bases matching TRBD1. The junction had 7 bases not matched to a gene; V was cut back by 1 base and J by 5 bases. CDR3 length: 15 amino acids. Germline CDR1 and CDR2: MNHEY and SMNVEV (reference sequence). The CDR3 DNA is TGTGCCAGCAGTTTATACCGGGAAGGGGGCGAGACCCAGTACTTC. This gives the protein CASSLYREGGETQYF.

This chain joins TRBV9 and TRBJ2-1; TRBD2 matches at 7 bases. The CDR3 consists of 12 residues. With V trimmed by 0 bases and J by 15 bases, 6 bases remained unmatched. The germline V gene encodes CDR1 SGDLS and CDR2 YYNGEE. CDR3 nucleotide sequence: TGTGCCAGCAGCGTAGCGGGGACTACTCTGTTCTTC. Translation: CASSVAGTTLFF.

The table lists this clonotype with many counts. The chain recombines TRBV12-5 with TRBJ2-1; D may match TRBD1 or TRBD2 (6 bases each). V lost 6 bases to trimming and J lost 9 bases, with 12 bases between them. The CDR3 runs 12 residues. From germline, CDR1 is LGHNT and CDR2 FRNRAP. CDR3 residues: CASGPPGAEQFF. CDR3 DNA: TGTGCTAGTGGACCCCCGGGGGCTGAGCAGTTCTTC.

The table lists this clonotype with many counts. The rearrangement links TRBV20-1 to TRBJ1-1; D gene uncertain. The V end was cut by 6 bases, the J end by 4 bases, with 15 bases between. Germline-derived CDR1 and CDR2 are DFQATT and SNEGSKA (reference sequence). The CDR3 contains 13 residues. CDR3 DNA: TGCAGTGCCTACGTTCCCGCGGTCACTGAAGCTTTCTTT. Translation gives CSAYVPAVTEAFF.

In its sample, this clonotype was seen many times. V gene TRBV20-1 combines with J gene TRBJ2-4; D might be TRBD2 (5 bases). The ends were cut back, 6 bases at V and 4 bases at J, with 13 bases in the middle. The CDR3 sequence is 13 residues long. The germline V gene encodes CDR1 DFQATT and CDR2 SNEGSKA (reference sequence). CDR3 loop: CSAPSTGKNIQYF. The DNA of the CDR3 is TGCAGTGCCCCCTCCACGGGGAAAAACATTCAGTACTTC.

This clonotype was counted ten times or more. The CDR3 DNA sequence: TGCGCCAGCAGTGAGTCTCGGGACTGGTTCAAAAACATTCAGTACTTC. It is translated as CASSESRDWFKNIQYF. This chain connects TRBV10-2 to TRBJ2-4, with D possibly TRBD2 on 6 matching bases. Germline V lookup: CDR1 WSHSY, CDR2 SAAADI. The CDR3 has 16 residues. V lost 0 bases, J lost 3 bases, and 12 bases lay in between.

This clonotype was seen repeatedly, ten times or more. The gene calls are TRBV5-6 and TRBJ2-2; 7 bases map to TRBD1. Germline lookup yields CDR1 SGHDT and CDR2 YYEEEE. V gave up 4 bases and J gave up 4 bases; unmatched junction bases: 7. This CDR3 spans 15 amino acids. This CDR3 reads CASSEVTGITGELFF. CDR3 DNA sequence: TGTGCCAGCAGCGAAGTGACAGGGATCACCGGGGAGCTGTTTTTT.